This T cell receptor beta chain emerged from a study of neurological immune-mediated disorders. J gave up 5 bases and V 5 bases, and 7 bases lay outside the gene matches. Germline CDR1 is MDHEN and CDR2 is SYDVKM. The CDR3 contains 14 residues. Synthesis of cDNA was carried out by template-switch 5'RACE. The reaction used 10-nucleotide random UMIs. TCRdb processed the 5' RACE reads anew with MiXCR; each CDR3 protein has one entry. The top ten hold 2% to 2.5% of the sample, which has 78,000 or so distinct CDR3 sequences, less than 5.5% seen once. Points from the study as a whole: No sharing of CDR3 amino acid sequences was observed among expanded clones across subjects, suggesting private repertoires in all groups.

Points on this clonotype: Its target is not known.

The sequenced sample consisted of PBMCs. The rearrangement links TRBV28 to TRBJ1-1; 8 bases are shared with TRBD1. This clonotype was obtained from a woman aged 30 to 39 with multiple sclerosis. CDR3 DNA: TGTGCCAGCAGTCGGAGACAGGGGTTTACTGAAGCTTTCTTT. Its protein is CASSRRQGFTEAFF.